These 23 T cell receptor beta chains came from one sample sequenced in a study of regulatory T cells in long-lasting Graves disease. Time point indicated: persistent/refractory GD, antithyroid drugs over 5 years with positive TRAb. Generation of the TCR library employed RNA extracted from PBMCs. Arm-PCR of CDR3 regions and iRepertoire HTBI primers were the basis on which TCR beta libraries were built. TCRdb used MiXCR to reprocess the multiplex PCR reads, holding one entry per CDR3 protein. The sample includes 300,000 to 500,000 distinct CDR3 sequences, about 20% of them seen just once. The specimen comprised peripheral blood mononuclear cells (PBMCs), sampled when the disease was refractory, from a patient treated with antithyroid drugs. The origin of the receptors is a female donor with Graves disease.

This clonotype was seen more than once but under ten times. V is TRBV20-1 and J is TRBJ2-5; D may be TRBD1 (5 bases). The CDR3 contains 13 residues. Trimming pared 0 bases from V and 5 bases from J, leaving 10 bases between. The V gene's germline CDR1 is DFQATT and CDR2 SNEGSKA (reference sequence). In DNA form, the CDR3 reads TGCAGTGCTAGAGATCAGGGTTGGGAGACCCAGTACTTC. This codes for CSARDQGWETQYF.

Comment on this clonotype: Given a far larger clone just one base away, this is likely a sequencing read error. The chain is built from TRBV11-2 and TRBJ2-5; D is ambiguous. Germline lookup yields CDR1 SGHAT and CDR2 FQNNGV. The CDR3 length is 15 residues. Trimming shortened V by 6 bases and J by 1 base, and 15 bases separated the two germline ends. As DNA, the CDR3 is TGTGCCAGCAGTGTACTTACGAGGAGCCAAGAGACCCAGTACTTC. Protein: CASSVLTRSQETQYF.

V usage is TRBV9 and J usage is TRBJ1-4; unclear D gene. Trimming cost V 4 bases and J 5 bases, with 15 bases left between them. This CDR3 region has 15 residues. Germline V gene sequence: CDR1 SGDLS, CDR2 YYNGEE. The CDR3 protein is CASSLNSNLNEKLFF. In DNA form, the CDR3 reads TGTGCCAGCAGCCTTAACTCGAATTTAAATGAAAAACTGTTTTTT.

This clonotype has at least ten counts. The chain links TRBV24-1 to TRBJ1-5; no reliable D call. The CDR3 sequence is 13 residues long. V lost 5 bases and J lost 3, with 7 bases in between. CDR1 KGHDR and CDR2 SFDVKD come from the germline V gene. The CDR3 sequence: CATSGSLNQPQHF. The CDR3 DNA is TGTGCCACCAGTGGAAGTCTCAATCAGCCCCAGCATTTT.

V gene TRBV20-1 combines with J gene TRBJ1-6; 9 bases are shared with TRBD1. Germline V CDR1 and CDR2: DFQATT, SNEGSKA (reference sequence). Germline trimming cut 6 bases from V and 14 bases from J; bases unmatched to any gene: 8. CDR3 length equals 12 residues. This CDR3 reads CSAGGQGSSLHF. CDR3 DNA: TGCAGTGCCGGGGGACAGGGAAGTTCCCTCCACTTT.

The V gene is TRBV19, the J gene TRBJ2-2, with TRBD1 matching over 7 bases. V gave up 7 bases and J gave up 2 bases; unmatched junction bases: 4. The CDR3 is 14 amino acids. CDR1 is LNHDA and CDR2 is SQIVND in the germline V gene (reference sequence). The CDR3 loop is CASNRDRNTGELFF. For the CDR3, the DNA is TGTGCCAGTAATAGGGACAGAAACACCGGGGAGCTGTTTTTT.

V gene TRBV5-5 combines with J gene TRBJ1-2; D gene ambiguous. Germline V gene data show CDR1 as SGHKS and CDR2 as YYEKEE (reference sequence). V lost 4 bases and J lost 4, with 17 bases in between. This CDR3 spans 15 amino acids. The CDR3 DNA sequence: TGTGCCAGCAGCCAACAAGGAAGGGATATCTATGGCTACACCTTC. Protein sequence: CASSQQGRDIYGYTF.

This clonotype has only one observation. J is TRBJ2-1 and V is TRBV12-5, with 11 bases lining up with TRBD2. V was clipped by 7 bases and J by 8 bases; unmatched bases: 7. Germline V gene lookup returns CDR1 LGHNT and CDR2 FRNRAP. CDR3 length equals 14 residues. The CDR3 spells CASDSGRARDEQFF. DNA for the CDR3: TGTGCTAGTGATAGCGGGAGGGCCAGGGATGAGCAGTTCTTC. The full variable domain, with the rest looked up from reference TRBV12-5 and TRBJ2-1, is DARVTQTPRHKVTEMGQEVTMRCQPILGHNTVFWYRQTMMQGLELLAYFRNRAPLDDSGMPKDRFSAEMPDATLATLKIQPSEPRDSAVYFCASDSGRARDEQFFGPGTRLTVL.

The chain carries TRBV28 and TRBJ2-5; possible D gene TRBD2, 7 bases. The germline gives CDR1 MDHEN, CDR2 SYDVKM. With 0 bases removed from V and 5 bases from J, the gap between germline ends came to 10 bases. The CDR3 length is 14 residues. CDR3 nucleotides: TGTGCCAGCAGTTTATGGGGGGGGCTGGAGACCCAGTACTTC. Protein product: CASSLWGGLETQYF.

The chain combines TRBV20-1 with TRBJ2-5; 10 bases line up with TRBD1. This CDR3 is 16 amino acids long. V shed 5 bases and J 3 bases; nucleotides not matched to a gene: 12. CDR1 and CDR2 from the germline V gene are DFQATT and SNEGSKA (reference sequence). CDR3 nucleotides: TGCAGTGCTCCCAGGCCTGACAGGGGGCGAGAAGAGACCCAGTACTTC. Translating gives CSAPRPDRGREETQYF.

The V call is TRBV12-3 or TRBV12-4, the J call TRBJ2-3, with D possibly being TRBD2 (6 bases). The CDR3 contains 15 residues. Trimming left V 7 bases short and J 7 bases short, with 21 bases between. The DNA for the CDR3 is TGTGCCAGCACCGGGGGACTCGACCCTTTGAATACGCAGTATTTT. It specifies CASTGGLDPLNTQYF.

This clonotype has a count of ten or more. The chain joins TRBV12-3 or TRBV12-4 to TRBJ1-6; 9 bases align to TRBD1. V shed 6 bases and J 10 bases; nucleotides not matched to a gene: 4. The CDR3 runs to 13 residues. The DNA of the CDR3 is TGTGCCAGCAGCAGGACAGGGGTATCACCCCTCCACTTT. Its translation is CASSRTGVSPLHF.

This clonotype was seen a few times. The genes are TRBV30 and TRBJ2-7; D might be TRBD2 (5 bases). V shed 2 bases and J shed 6 bases, with 11 bases lying between them. The CDR3 contains 12 residues. Germline CDR1 and CDR2: GTSNPN and SVGIG (reference sequence). CDR3 sequence: CAWSFGIGEQYF. The CDR3 region has the DNA TGTGCCTGGAGTTTCGGGATTGGCGAGCAGTACTTC.

Remarks on this clonotype: The junction differs from germline at one of its ends, possibly a read error. The V call is TRBV15, the J call TRBJ2-7; TRBD2 is a possible D gene (5 bases). The CDR3 has 12 residues. CDR1 LNHNV and CDR2 YYDKDF come from the germline V gene (reference sequence). CDR3 loop: CATSRDSHEQYF. CDR3 DNA sequence: TGTGCCACCAGCAGGGACTCCCACGAGCAGTACTTC.

V and J are TRBV19 and TRBJ2-2; TRBD2 might be the D (5 bases). The V end lost 7 bases, the J end lost 8 bases, and 20 bases lay between the germline ends. The germline V gene has CDR1 LNHDA and CDR2 SQIVND (reference sequence). CDR3 length: 15 residues. The CDR3, as DNA: TGTGCCAGTAAGGACGAGCTCCGGAGGTGGGGGGAGCTGTTTTTT. This sequence encodes CASKDELRRWGELFF.

This clonotype was recorded at least ten times. The gene calls are TRBV7-2 and TRBJ2-5; TRBD2 aligns across 10 bases. Germline V CDR1 and CDR2: SGHTA, FQGNSA. CDR3 length equals 16 residues. The V segment lost 3 bases and the J segment 0 bases; nucleotides outside the gene matches: 4. CDR3 bases: TGTGCCAGCAGCTTCCCCGGACTAGCGGACCAAGAGACCCAGTACTTC. Residues: CASSFPGLADQETQYF.

This clonotype was picked up many times. The chain has TRBV6-5 and TRBJ1-2; the D gene is possibly TRBD1 (6 bases). CDR1 and CDR2 from the germline V gene are MNHEY and SVGAGI. This CDR3 is 14 amino acids long. V lost 2 bases to trimming and J lost 6 bases, with 13 bases between them. The CDR3 spells CASSYIQGLNGYTF. The CDR3, as DNA: TGTGCCAGCAGTTACATCCAGGGGCTGAATGGCTACACCTTC.

The V call is TRBV12-3 or TRBV12-4, the J call TRBJ2-2; D remains ambiguous. V dropped 3 bases and J dropped 7 bases, with 6 bases sitting between them. CDR3 length equals 12 residues. The CDR3 loop is CASSFGYGELFF. Written as DNA, the CDR3 is TGTGCCAGCAGTTTTGGGTACGGGGAGCTGTTTTTT.

This clonotype has more than one count but fewer than ten. This may arise from a read error, as a much more abundant clone is one base away. This chain joins TRBV11-2 and TRBJ2-7; D is unresolved. V was trimmed by 2 bases and J by 5 bases, leaving 7 bases between them. The CDR3 is 12 residues long. Germline V gives CDR1 SGHAT, CDR2 FQNNGV. This chain's CDR3 is CASSLPGDEQYF. CDR3 in DNA: TGTGCCAGCAGCTTACCTGGCGACGAGCAGTACTTC.

This clonotype was recorded at least ten times. This sequence joins TRBV24-1 and TRBJ2-5; 7 nucleotides align to TRBD2. Germline V gene sequence: CDR1 KGHDR, CDR2 SFDVKD. V dropped 5 bases and J dropped 4; count of bases not matched to a gene: 3. The CDR3 covers 13 residues. CDR3 DNA sequence: TGTGCCACCAGTGGCGGGAGTCTAGAGACCCAGTACTTC. Amino acid sequence: CATSGGSLETQYF.

Turning to this clonotype: Since a much larger clone is just one base distant, this may be a read error. Lacking the conserved final phenylalanine or tryptophan, this CDR3 likely reflects a read error. This chain joins TRBV6-1 and TRBJ1-1; D remains unclear. Germline V lookup: CDR1 MNHNS, CDR2 SASEGT. This CDR3 is 12 amino acids long. V dropped 7 bases and J dropped 4 bases, with 10 bases sitting between them. CDR3 region: CASKSVPTEAFS. The CDR3, as DNA: TGTGCCAGCAAAAGTGTTCCCACTGAAGCTTTCTCT.

The gene calls are TRBV19 and TRBJ1-1; possibly TRBD1 for D (6 bases). Germline V CDR1 and CDR2: LNHDA, SQIVND (reference sequence). V shed 1 base and J shed 2 bases, with 8 bases lying between them. This CDR3 region has 14 residues. For the CDR3, the DNA is TGTGCCAGTAGTATAGGACAGGATAACACTGAAGCTTTCTTT. Translation: CASSIGQDNTEAFF.

The chain links TRBV6-2 or TRBV6-3 to TRBJ2-5, with D perhaps matching TRBD2 (5 bases). The J call may be in error: the DNA end matches TRBJ2-1 better. Germline CDR1 and CDR2: MNHEY and SVGEGT. The CDR3 extends over 14 amino acids. The CDR3 is CAGGTDLVVSEQFF. CDR3 DNA sequence: TGTGCCGGAGGAACGGACTTGGTCGTCAGTGAGCAGTTCTTC.